This T cell receptor (beta chain) was recorded in a study of early stage breast cancer tumors. The CDR3 runs to 18 residues. The J segment lost 2 bases and the V segment lost 5 bases, leaving 6 bases of the junction unmatched. In germline, CDR1 is SGHAT, CDR2 FQDESV (reference sequence). Regarding this clone: Its cognate antigen is unknown.

Regarding the study as a whole: Most shared enriched TCRB sequences were commonly generated ones.

Profiled with immunoSEQ multiplex PCR; TCRdb holds only in-frame clones, not every one. Of about 31,000 clones in the sample, roughly four fifths were seen once. The receptor was isolated from a person under 45 with breast cancer. This chain uses TRBV11-1 with TRBJ2-6; 13 bases fit TRBD2. Sequencing was carried out using breast tumor tissue. The CDR3 DNA sequence: TGTGCCAGCAGCCCCCCGGGACTAGCGGGACCTGGGGCCAACGTCCTGACTTTC. Translation: CASSPPGLAGPGANVLTF.